This is a list of T cell receptor beta chains from one sample in a study of blood T cell repertoires in COVID-19. Clones were read by immunoSEQ multiplex PCR, and TCRdb kept only the in-frame ones, dropping some. The profile shows some 130,000 clones, roughly 85% of them singletons. Input material: PBMCs or T cells enriched from blood (not recorded which). The source of these receptors is a man aged 50 to 59 who had recovered from COVID-19. The CDR3 runs from the conserved cysteine through the conserved F or W. Each record gives: V gene, J gene, D gene, CDR3 DNA, CDR3 protein. D genes are given only for firm matches.

>TRBV3-1/TRBV3-2|TRBJ2-1|-
TGTGCCAGCAGCCAAAAGGGAGCGGGTCACTACAATGAGCAGTTCTTC
CASSQKGAGHYNEQFF
>TRBV3-1/TRBV3-2|TRBJ2-7|TRBD2
TGTGCCAGCAGCCGACCGGGACTACTCTCCTACGAGCAGTACTTC
CASSRPGLLSYEQYF
>TRBV4-3|TRBJ1-2|-
TGCGCCAGCAGCCAAGCGGTCACAGGGTACTATGGCTACACCTTC
CASSQAVTGYYGYTF
>TRBV6-5|TRBJ1-2|TRBD1
TGTGCCAGCAGGGTTAGGACAGGGCCTAACTATGGCTACACCTTC
CASRVRTGPNYGYTF
>TRBV7-3|TRBJ2-1|TRBD2
TGTGCCAGCAGCCCAATAGCGGGGTACAATGAGCAGTTCTTC
CASSPIAGYNEQFF
>TRBV9|TRBJ2-3|-
TGTGCCAGCAGCGTAGGCCTCGGGACAAGTGTCCCAGATACGCAGTATTTT
CASSVGLGTSVPDTQYF
>TRBV24-1|TRBJ2-2|TRBD2
TGTGCCACTAGCGGGAGGGCCCCCGGGGAGCTGTTTTTT
CATSGRAPGELFF
>TRBV6-6|TRBJ2-4|-
TGTGCCAGCAGTTACTCTGATAGCCGAGCCAAAAACATTCAGTACTTC
CASSYSDSRAKNIQYF
>TRBV5-4|TRBJ2-7|-
TGTGCCAGCAGCGCTGGACAGAGGCCCTACGAGCAGTACTTC
CASSAGQRPYEQYF
>TRBV5-4|TRBJ2-5|-
TGTGCCAGCAGCCGTCGGGACTTTTACAGAGAAAAAGAGACCCAGTACTTC
CASSRRDFYREKETQYF
>TRBV14|TRBJ1-1|TRBD1
TGTGCCAGCAGCCAAGTTGGGACAGACAACACTGAAGCTTTCTTT
CASSQVGTDNTEAFF
>TRBV4-3|TRBJ2-2|TRBD1
TGCGCCAGCAGCCAAGATTACAGGGGGGAAGCCGGGGAGCTGTTTTTT
CASSQDYRGEAGELFF
>TRBV18|TRBJ2-7|TRBD1
TGTGCCAGCTCACCACTCGGGACAGGGGGCGACGAGCAGTACTTC
CASSPLGTGGDEQYF
>TRBV6-6|TRBJ1-5|TRBD1
TGTGCCAGCAGACCACAGGGGACAGGGCGCAATCAGCCCCAGCATTTT
CASRPQGTGRNQPQHF
>TRBV4-1|TRBJ1-1|-
TGCGCCAGCAGCCAAGCGCAGGGGTACACTGAAGCTTTCTTT
CASSQAQGYTEAFF
>TRBV18|TRBJ1-1|TRBD1
TGTGCCAGCTCGCCCGGGACAGGGATTGTAAGCACTGAAGCTTTCTTT
CASSPGTGIVSTEAFF